The subject of this entry is one T cell receptor beta chain. The antigen remains unidentified. This sample was included in a study of CD8+ T cells in alopecia areata. Study in general: For 6 to 18 months, tofacitinib was taken, and 6 months off drug followed. Study observations and caveats: Both scalp clonality and the expanded CD8+ clones among the top 100 showed a significant decrease with tofacitinib. Scalp and blood samples kept many expanded lesional clones throughout tofacitinib.

Reverse transcription of extracted RNA yielded cDNA, which provided the sequencing template. Generated by immunoSEQ multiplex PCR, the TCRdb table keeps only in-frame clones and is missing some. The data show about 190,000 clones, 55% to 70% seen once. V shed 6 bases and J shed 6 bases, with 10 bases lying between them. The CDR3 length is 12 residues. In germline, CDR1 is SNHLY, CDR2 FYNNEI. The treatment here: oral pan-JAK inhibitor, 5-10 mg twice daily. It was from alopecia areata patients that lesional scalp punch biopsies and peripheral blood were collected. Sequenced material: CD4+ T cells sorted from blood, taken at week 4, from a patient treated with tofacitinib. The clonotype comes from a human donor with alopecia areata. V is TRBV2 and J is TRBJ2-3, with D possibly matching TRBD2 (5 bases). The CDR3: CASSGLGDTQYF. CDR3 coding DNA: TGTGCCAGCAGCGGACTTGGGGATACGCAGTATTTT.